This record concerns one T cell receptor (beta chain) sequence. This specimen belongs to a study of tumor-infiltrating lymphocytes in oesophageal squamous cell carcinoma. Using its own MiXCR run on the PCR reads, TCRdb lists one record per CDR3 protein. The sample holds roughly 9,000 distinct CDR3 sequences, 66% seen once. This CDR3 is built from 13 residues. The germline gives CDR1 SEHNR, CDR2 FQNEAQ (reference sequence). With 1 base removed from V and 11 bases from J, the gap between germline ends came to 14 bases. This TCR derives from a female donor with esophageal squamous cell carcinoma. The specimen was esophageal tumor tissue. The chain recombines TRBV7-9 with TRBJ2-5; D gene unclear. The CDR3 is CASSLGGVGEQYF. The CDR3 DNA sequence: TGTGCCAGCAGCTTAGGGGGTGTGGGTGAGCAGTACTTC.